One and the same sample provided the 2 T cell receptor beta chains below, sequenced in a study of technical replicates of blood from a few donors. Produced via immunoSEQ multiplex PCR; TCRdb's table is partial and in-frame only. The sample carries about 70,000 clones, roughly 96% recorded once. The sequenced material came from T cells isolated from PBMCs. These receptors originate from a human donor in good health.

The rearrangement links TRBV5-4 to TRBJ2-7; the match to TRBD1 covers 10 bases. This CDR3 spans 16 amino acids. The V gene's germline CDR1 is SGHNT and CDR2 YYREEE (reference sequence). The J segment lost 5 bases and the V segment lost 0 bases, leaving 8 bases of the junction unmatched. The CDR3 spells CASSLARTGGFNEQYF. In nucleotides, the CDR3 is TGTGCCAGCAGCTTGGCCAGGACAGGGGGTTTCAACGAGCAGTACTTC.

The chain uses TRBV9 and TRBJ2-5; 10 bases line up with TRBD2. The CDR3 spans 16 residues. In germline, CDR1 is SGDLS, CDR2 YYNGEE. V dropped 4 bases and J dropped 5; count of bases not matched to a gene: 11. CDR3 nucleotides: TGTGCCAGCAGCCCTCAACTAGCGGGGTATGCGGAGACCCAGTACTTC. Translation gives CASSPQLAGYAETQYF.